These 7 T cell receptor gamma chains originate from one sample sequenced in a study of Vδ1+ human thymocytes. General study points: Thymic TRG and TRD repertoires appeared highly polyclonal, with Gaussian CDR3 length distributions.

Sequences come from RNA converted to cDNA by reverse transcription. Pooled V-gene forward primers with one constant-region reverse primer generated the CDR3 amplicons by multiplex PCR. TCRdb reprocessed the multiplex PCR reads through CATT. The table includes 30,000 to 45,000 gamma-chain clones, around 21% detected once. These receptors have no known antigen. Material for sequencing was Vdelta1+ gamma-delta thymocytes from the thymus. The subset was: FACS-sorted CD3+ TCRalphabeta- TCRVdelta1+ TCRVdelta2- thymocytes. Receptors originate from a girl less than two years old who had congenital heart surgery.

On this clone itself: The sample contains more than one DNA sequence encoding this CDR3. V gene TRGV2 combines with J gene TRGJ1 or TRGJ2. From germline, CDR1 is EGSNGY and CDR2 YDSYNSKV. Trimming at V came to 0 bases and at J to 4 bases, leaving 6 bases not matched to a gene. The CDR3 covers 14 residues. The CDR3 is CATWDGRGYYKKLF. The CDR3 DNA is TGTGCCACCTGGGACGGGCGTGGCTATTATAAGAAACTCTTT.

The chain is built from TRGV9 and TRGJ1 or TRGJ2. CDR3 length: 14 residues. Germline V gene sequence: CDR1 GITISATS, CDR2 ISYDGTV (reference sequence). The junction had 9 bases not matched to a gene; V was cut back by 1 base and J by 6 bases. CDR3 region: CALWEVDYRYKKLF. CDR3 coding DNA: TGTGCCTTGTGGGAGGTTGACTATCGTTATAAGAAACTCTTT.

This clone came up a few times. Other DNA sequences of this sample code for an identical CDR3. V usage is TRGV8 and J usage is TRGJ1 or TRGJ2. Germline V gene lookup returns CDR1 VENAVY and CDR2 YDSYNSRV. Germline trimming cut 0 bases from V and 3 bases from J; bases unmatched to any gene: 5. The CDR3 contains 14 residues. The CDR3 nucleotides read TGTGCCACCTGGGATAGGCCGGGTTATTATAAGAAACTCTTT. This codes for CATWDRPGYYKKLF.

This clone has just a few counts. The chain has TRGV8 and TRGJ1 or TRGJ2. CDR3 length: 14 residues. Trimming removed 1 base from V and 2 bases from J; junction bases left unmatched: 5. The germline V gene has CDR1 VENAVY and CDR2 YDSYNSRV. The CDR3: CATWDSPHYYKKLF. The CDR3, as DNA: TGTGCCACCTGGGATAGCCCACATTATTATAAGAAACTCTTT.

This clone has only a few counts. The chain employs TRGV4 and TRGJ1 or TRGJ2. This CDR3 contains 11 residues. CDR1 is EGSTGY and CDR2 is YDSYTSSV in the germline V gene. Trimming removed 3 bases from V and 8 bases from J; junction bases left unmatched: 4. CDR3 amino acids: CATWDPHKKLF. CDR3 DNA sequence: TGTGCCACCTGGGATCCCCATAAGAAACTCTTT.

This clone was observed a few times. The chain recombines TRGV8 with TRGJ1 or TRGJ2. The germline V gene has CDR1 VENAVY and CDR2 YDSYNSRV. The CDR3 extends over 18 amino acids. With 4 bases clipped from V and 3 bases from J, the junction kept 21 bases outside the gene matches. In DNA, the CDR3 is TGTGCCACCTGGGAACACCCGAAATCAAGGAGATTTTATTATAAGAAACTCTTT. Translating it yields CATWEHPKSRRFYYKKLF.

Comments on this clone: Other DNA sequences of this sample code for an identical CDR3. This chain links TRGV4 with TRGJ1 or TRGJ2. V was pared by 1 base and J by 8 bases, with 2 bases of the junction left unmatched. The CDR3 length is 11 residues. CDR1 is EGSTGY, CDR2 YDSYTSSV, per germline. CDR3 sequence reads: CATWDGDKKLF. As DNA, the CDR3 is TGTGCCACCTGGGATGGAGATAAGAAACTCTTT.